Listed below are T cell receptor beta chains from one sample, sequenced in a study of naive and memory T cell subsets. In TCRdb, the UMI-ligation and nested PCR reads were re-called with MiXCR into one record per CDR3 protein. The sample shows tens of thousands of distinct CDR3 sequences, 11% of them seen only once. The source material was skin, sampled from a tuberculin skin test site. These receptors originate from an adult in good health. Each CDR3 is given with its conserved first and last residue. The order of the fields is J gene, D gene, V gene, CDR3 protein. The D gene is left open where the match is weak.

>TRBJ2-7|NA|TRBV29-1
CSVEDLSEGYEQYF
>TRBJ2-1|NA|TRBV13
CASSSDRSSYNEQFF
>TRBJ1-1|NA|TRBV6-5
CASSSLHLEPFEAFF
>TRBJ2-1|NA|TRBV3-1
CASRWLPGVYNEQFF
>TRBJ2-7|NA|TRBV9
CASSVAWDGYTEQYF
>TRBJ2-1|NA|TRBV20-1
CSASEQFF
>TRBJ2-7|NA|TRBV20-1
CSARNVLGTASSYEQYF
>TRBJ2-3|TRBD2|TRBV12-3/TRBV12-4
CASSLAGTSGPDTQYF
>TRBJ1-5|TRBD1|TRBV10-3
CAISKDRDGQPQHF
>TRBJ2-5|TRBD2|TRBV27
CASSPGGGGGAGQETQYF
>TRBJ2-5|NA|TRBV7-2
CASSSSGTQETQYF
>TRBJ2-3|NA|TRBV5-1
CASSSEDSTVYTQYF
>TRBJ2-2|NA|TRBV29-1
CSVVFLVGRAGTGELFF
>TRBJ2-3|NA|TRBV18
CASSPRSGTDTQYF
>TRBJ1-5|TRBD1|TRBV12-3/TRBV12-4
CASSLGQGVNQPQHF
>TRBJ1-2|NA|TRBV20-1
CSARDRRGIHGYTF
>TRBJ1-4|TRBD1|TRBV11-2
CASSLAGQGGEKLFF
>TRBJ2-7|TRBD1|TRBV27
CASSGTGVYEQYF
>TRBJ2-2|NA|TRBV12-3/TRBV12-4
CASSPTVPLFTGELFF
>TRBJ2-7|NA|TRBV6-1
CASRDIPYEQYF
>TRBJ2-2|NA|TRBV28
CASSLGRIGELFF
>TRBJ1-6|TRBD1|TRBV28
CAGGQGDSPLHF
>TRBJ2-5|TRBD1|TRBV29-1
CSVEDPGQSGLETQYF
>TRBJ2-7|NA|TRBV20-1
CSANIRGAYEQYF
>TRBJ2-7|NA|TRBV11-3
CASSLGIADEQYF
>TRBJ2-1|TRBD2|TRBV11-3
CASSFVSLAGAPGNEQFF
>TRBJ1-4|NA|TRBV4-1
CASSQGAMNEKLFF
>TRBJ2-1|NA|TRBV2
CASRDDNTYNEQFF
>TRBJ2-3|NA|TRBV7-9
CASSLVGSSTDTQYF
>TRBJ2-1|TRBD2|TRBV20-1
CSARGSGRTQSYNEQFF
>TRBJ2-3|NA|TRBV4-2
CASSEERVGSGQYF
>TRBJ1-2|NA|TRBV12-3/TRBV12-4
CASTTAYYNYGYTF
>TRBJ2-6|TRBD1|TRBV18
CASSGGQGSSGANVLTF
>TRBJ2-2|NA|TRBV6-5
CASTPLDGAVGELFF
>TRBJ1-5|TRBD1|TRBV28
CASSSPGQGEGQPQHF
>TRBJ1-2|NA|TRBV4-1
CASSPYFAGRFYGYTF
>TRBJ1-4|NA|TRBV7-8
CASSLWVGEEKLFF
>TRBJ2-6|NA|TRBV4-1
CASSQVDSSSGANVLTF
>TRBJ1-1|NA|TRBV5-1
CASSLDSNTEAFF
>TRBJ2-1|TRBD1|TRBV28
CASSLTGELVHEQFF
>TRBJ2-1|NA|TRBV7-3
CASSLTGGYNEQFF
>TRBJ1-5|NA|TRBV7-2
CASSLASSPGPQHF
>TRBJ2-6|NA|TRBV5-1
CASSLRTPSSGANVLTF
>TRBJ2-2|NA|TRBV30
CAWSVSTPGELFF
>TRBJ2-4|NA|TRBV6-1
CASSDLYGIAKNIQYF
>TRBJ2-1|TRBD1|TRBV19
CATAGGGNEQFF
>TRBJ2-5|TRBD1|TRBV7-2
CASSLEDRVQETQYF
>TRBJ2-7|NA|TRBV7-9
CASSPIYEQYF
>TRBJ2-5|TRBD1|TRBV10-3
CAISEEQGRFATQYF
>TRBJ1-5|TRBD1|TRBV6-2/TRBV6-3
CASSLDRVQPQHF
>TRBJ1-1|NA|TRBV3-1
CASSPTDRNTEAFF
>TRBJ1-2|TRBD1|TRBV9
CASSVGDSHYGYTF
>TRBJ1-5|NA|TRBV4-1
CASSHNPPQPQHF
>TRBJ2-7|NA|TRBV12-3/TRBV12-4
CASSNQHVGTYEQYF
>TRBJ1-3|TRBD1|TRBV20-1
CSAGDREGNTIYF
>TRBJ1-4|TRBD1|TRBV20-1
CSARVQGGNEKLFF
>TRBJ2-7|NA|TRBV28
CASRRWYEQYF
>TRBJ2-5|NA|TRBV30
CAWSVRERGTQYF
>TRBJ2-1|TRBD2|TRBV6-1
CASSLGREFDEQFF
>TRBJ1-1|NA|TRBV7-9
CASSLRPGGTMNTEAFF